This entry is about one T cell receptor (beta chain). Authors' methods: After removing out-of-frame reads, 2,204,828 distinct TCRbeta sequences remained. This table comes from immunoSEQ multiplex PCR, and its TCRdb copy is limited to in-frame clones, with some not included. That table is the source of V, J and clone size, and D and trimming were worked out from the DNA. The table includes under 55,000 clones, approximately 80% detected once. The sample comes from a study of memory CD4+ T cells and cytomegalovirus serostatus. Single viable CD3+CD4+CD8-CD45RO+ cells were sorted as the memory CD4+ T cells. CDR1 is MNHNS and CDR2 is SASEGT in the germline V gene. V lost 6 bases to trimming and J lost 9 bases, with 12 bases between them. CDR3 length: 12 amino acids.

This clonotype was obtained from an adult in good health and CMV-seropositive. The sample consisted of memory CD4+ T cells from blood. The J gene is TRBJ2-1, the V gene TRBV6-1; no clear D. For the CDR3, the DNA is TGTGCCAGCAGACCCGGGTTCGGTGAGCAGTTCTTC. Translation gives CASRPGFGEQFF.